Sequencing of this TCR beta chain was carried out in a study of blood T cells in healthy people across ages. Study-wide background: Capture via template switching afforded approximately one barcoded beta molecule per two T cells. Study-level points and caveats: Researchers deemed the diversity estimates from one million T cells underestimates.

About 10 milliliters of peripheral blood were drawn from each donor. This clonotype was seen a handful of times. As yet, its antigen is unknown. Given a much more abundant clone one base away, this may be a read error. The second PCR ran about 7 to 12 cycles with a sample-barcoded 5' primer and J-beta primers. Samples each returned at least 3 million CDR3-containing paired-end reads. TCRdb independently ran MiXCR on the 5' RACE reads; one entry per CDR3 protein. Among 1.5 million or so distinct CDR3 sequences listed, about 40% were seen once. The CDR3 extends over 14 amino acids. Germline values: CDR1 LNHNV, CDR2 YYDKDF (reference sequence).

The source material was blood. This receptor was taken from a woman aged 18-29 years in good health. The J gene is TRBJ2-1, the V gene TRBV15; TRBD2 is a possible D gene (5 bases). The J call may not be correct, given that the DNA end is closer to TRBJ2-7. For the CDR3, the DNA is TGTGCCACCAGGGGAGCCCCTACCTACAATGAGCAGTACTTC. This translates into CATRGAPTYNEQYF.